The rows below give T cell receptor beta chains drawn from one sample of a study of T cell repertoires in cytomegalovirus infection. Via MiXCR, TCRdb re-called the reads, giving one row per CDR3 protein. The sample contains hundreds of thousands of distinct CDR3 sequences, roughly 17% of which appear only once. Source material: PBMCs. These TCRs come from a human donor in good health (CMV status not recorded). Some clones in this sample may be carry-over from other donors' samples. Both conserved end residues are part of each CDR3. A D gene is named only where the DNA matches it firmly. Clone size appears in some rows only: once, few, many, or a class for an expanded clone.

D gene	V gene	J gene	clone size	CDR3 DNA	CDR3 protein
TRBD2	TRBV19	TRBJ2-1	few	TGTGCCAGTAGTATCGTACGGGGGGGAGTGGCCCCCAATGAGCAGTTCTTC	CASSIVRGGVAPNEQFF
TRBD1	TRBV20-1	TRBJ1-1	NA	TGCAGTGCAACCGGGACGGCGTCAGGGGGGAACACTGAAGCTTTCTTT	CSATGTASGGNTEAFF
NA	TRBV5-1	TRBJ1-4	few	TGCGCCAGCAGCTTTGGAGGAGTTAATGAAAAACTGTTTTTT	CASSFGGVNEKLFF
NA	TRBV7-8	TRBJ1-1	many	TGTGCCAGCAGCTTAGCGTCGGCGGGTTACACTGAAGCTTTCTTT	CASSLASAGYTEAFF
NA	TRBV18	TRBJ1-1	NA	TGTGCCAGCTCACCACCGTTGACAGAGAGTAACACTGAAGCTTTCTTT	CASSPPLTESNTEAFF
NA	TRBV19	TRBJ1-5	few	TGTGCCAGTAGCAGATATACAGGGTTTCGGGGTTATAGCAATCAGCCCCAGCATTTT	CASSRYTGFRGYSNQPQHF
TRBD1	TRBV3-1	TRBJ2-5	NA	TGTGCCAGCAGCCAATATCGACAGGGCGGGGAGACCCAGTACTTC	CASSQYRQGGETQYF
TRBD1	TRBV5-4	TRBJ1-2	few	TGTGCCAGCAGCCTTGTCCAACAGGGGGCGGATGGCTACACCTTC	CASSLVQQGADGYTF
NA	TRBV6-1	TRBJ1-1	few	TGTGCCAGCAGACTACCATCTAGGGGGGAAGCTTTCTTT	CASRLPSRGEAFF
NA	TRBV2	TRBJ1-1	few	TGTGCCAGCAGTGAAAGGGCCCTGAACACTGAAGCTTTCTTT	CASSERALNTEAFF
TRBD2	TRBV11-2	TRBJ2-7	NA	TGTGCCAGCAGCCCCATCGGGGGGGGCGCCTACGAGCAGTACTTC	CASSPIGGGAYEQYF
NA	TRBV3-1	TRBJ1-6	NA	TGTGCCAGCAGCCAAGACCGGGGGATCCAGGTGGGAGATTCACCCCTCCACTTT	CASSQDRGIQVGDSPLHF
NA	TRBV4-3	TRBJ2-5	many	TGCGCCAGCAGCCAGTTTCCAGGAGGTGAAGAGACCCAGTACTTC	CASSQFPGGEETQYF
NA	TRBV4-3	TRBJ2-1	many	TGCGCCAGCAGCCAAGAATCTCCTCGGGGGCCCCGTTTCTTC	CASSQESPRGPRFF
NA	TRBV6-1	TRBJ1-5	few	TGTGCCAGCAGTGGATACGGCGCTTATAGCAATCAGCCCCAGCATTTT	CASSGYGAYSNQPQHF
TRBD1	TRBV12-3/TRBV12-4	TRBJ1-2	NA	TGTGCCAGCAGTTTAATGGACAGGCGCTACACCTTC	CASSLMDRRYTF
NA	TRBV7-9	TRBJ2-4	many	TGTGCCAGCAGCTTACAATTAGGAGGGGGGTTAGACATTCAGTACTTC	CASSLQLGGGLDIQYF
NA	TRBV20-1	TRBJ2-1	NA	TGCAGTGCTAGCACCGGGACCAACCCAGACAATGAGCAGTTCTTC	CSASTGTNPDNEQFF
TRBD1	TRBV10-3	TRBJ2-5	NA	TGTGCCATCAGTGGGGACAGGGGTCGTTGGGGAGAGACCCAGTACTTC	CAISGDRGRWGETQYF
NA	TRBV12-3/TRBV12-4	TRBJ2-2	NA	TGTGCCAGCAGTTTTGAGCGAGTGAGGGGGATGCGGACCGGGGAGCTGTTTTTT	CASSFERVRGMRTGELFF
NA	TRBV7-2	TRBJ2-6	many	TGTGCCAGCAGCGGAGGGAGAGGAGGGTACTCTGGGGCCAACGTCCTGACTTTC	CASSGGRGGYSGANVLTF
NA	TRBV15	TRBJ1-3	NA	TGTGCCACCAGCAGAGATCGCGTCCGAAGCTCTGGAAACACCATATATTTT	CATSRDRVRSSGNTIYF
NA	TRBV6-5	TRBJ2-1	NA	TGTGCCAGCAGTTATCGTTCGGGCTCGGCGAATGAGCAGTTCTTC	CASSYRSGSANEQFF
NA	TRBV5-1	TRBJ2-1	few	TGCGCCAGCAGCTTGTGGGGGAATAGGGACAATGAGCAGTTCTTC	CASSLWGNRDNEQFF
TRBD1	TRBV12-3/TRBV12-4	TRBJ1-2	NA	TGTGCCAGCAGCCTTGACAGGGTTGGCTATGGCTACACCTTC	CASSLDRVGYGYTF
NA	TRBV20-1	TRBJ2-5	few	TGCAGTGCTAGGGTTAGGGAGACCCAGTACTTC	CSARVRETQYF
NA	TRBV18	TRBJ2-3	few	TGTGCCAGCTCAGAATGGACACGAAGCACAGATACGCAGTATTTT	CASSEWTRSTDTQYF
NA	TRBV5-1	TRBJ2-3	many	TGCGCCAGCAGGGAGGCGGCGGGAACAGATACGCAGTATTTT	CASREAAGTDTQYF
NA	TRBV5-4	TRBJ2-3	few	TGTGCCAGCAGCTTGAAACACGGCACAGATACGCAGTATTTT	CASSLKHGTDTQYF
NA	TRBV29-1	TRBJ1-2	NA	TGCAGCGTCGCAGGCTGGGAAGCTAACTATGGCTACACCTTC	CSVAGWEANYGYTF
TRBD1	TRBV7-2	TRBJ1-5	many	TGTGCCAGCAGTTTCGACAGGGGAACGCAGCCCCAGCATTTT	CASSFDRGTQPQHF
NA	TRBV7-2	TRBJ1-1	many	TGTGCCAGCAGCTTGGGACAGAACACTGAAGCTTTCTTT	CASSLGQNTEAFF
TRBD1	TRBV7-6	TRBJ2-6	many	TGTGCCAGCAGTTACACAGGGGAAGGAGGGGCCAACGTCCTGACTTTC	CASSYTGEGGANVLTF
NA	TRBV2	TRBJ1-5	NA	TGTGCCAGCAGAGAGGGGAGGGAACCCAATCAGCCCCAGCATTTT	CASREGREPNQPQHF
TRBD1	TRBV25-1	TRBJ2-7	NA	TGTGCCAGCAGTGAATATTTTGTTTTCGAGGGGGCCAACGAGCAGTACTTC	CASSEYFVFEGANEQYF
TRBD1	TRBV6-1	TRBJ1-1	few	TGTGCCAGCAGTTCCGAAAGGGACAGGCGGAGGACTGAAGCTTTCTTT	CASSSERDRRRTEAFF
NA	TRBV6-5	TRBJ1-5	NA	TGTGCCAGCAGTTGGGCAGGGGACAATCAGCCCCAGCATTTT	CASSWAGDNQPQHF
TRBD1	TRBV7-9	TRBJ2-3	few	TGTGCCAGCAGTGTAAGGGTAACAGGGGGGAGCACAGATACGCAGTATTTT	CASSVRVTGGSTDTQYF
NA	TRBV7-2	TRBJ1-6	many	TGTGCCAGCAGCTTAACCAGGGACGGGAGGTCACCCCTCCACTTT	CASSLTRDGRSPLHF
TRBD1	TRBV28	TRBJ2-5	few	TGTGCCAGCACCTCGGGACAGGGGATCGGGGAGACCCAGTACTTC	CASTSGQGIGETQYF
TRBD1	TRBV28	TRBJ2-7	NA	TGTGCCAGCACATCCGGGACAGGGATCTCCTACGAGCAGTACTTC	CASTSGTGISYEQYF
NA	TRBV7-9	TRBJ2-7	NA	TGTGCCAGCAGCTTCGAGGGCCCGAATTCCTACGAGCAGTACTTC	CASSFEGPNSYEQYF
NA	TRBV12-3/TRBV12-4	TRBJ2-7	many	TGTGCCAGCAGTTTTTCGGCATACTCCTCCTACGAGCAGTACTTC	CASSFSAYSSYEQYF
NA	TRBV28	TRBJ1-1	few	TGTGCCAGCGCGACGATGAACACTGAAGCTTTCTTT	CASATMNTEAFF
NA	TRBV20-1	TRBJ1-5	NA	TGCAGTGCTAGAGCGGCGGGGAATCAGCCCCAGCATTTT	CSARAAGNQPQHF
TRBD1	TRBV3-1	TRBJ1-1	NA	TGTGCCAGCAGCCAAGCCAGGGGGGCCACTGAAGCTTTCTTT	CASSQARGATEAFF
TRBD2	TRBV6-1	TRBJ2-3	many	TGTGCCAGCAGGATAGCGGGGAGGAATACGCAGTATTTT	CASRIAGRNTQYF
NA	TRBV19	TRBJ1-2	NA	TGTGCCAGTAGTATATTGACAGAATATGGCTACACCTTC	CASSILTEYGYTF
NA	TRBV11-2	TRBJ2-3	NA	TGTGCCAGCAGCTTAGATCCAGGGGGCACAGATACGCAGTATTTT	CASSLDPGGTDTQYF
NA	TRBV6-1	TRBJ2-7	NA	TGTGCCAGCAGGTCGGCGGGGCTTCCCTACGAGCAGTACTTC	CASRSAGLPYEQYF
TRBD2	TRBV5-8	TRBJ2-3	few	TGTGCCAGCAGCTTGGCTAGCGGGGGAATGAGCACAGATACGCAGTATTTT	CASSLASGGMSTDTQYF
NA	TRBV4-2	TRBJ2-3	few	TGTGCCAGCAGCCAAGAGGCGGGGTCGGGGACAGATACGCAGTATTTT	CASSQEAGSGTDTQYF
NA	TRBV18	TRBJ2-7	NA	TGTGCCAGCTCACCAACACGAGGCCACGAGCAGTACTTC	CASSPTRGHEQYF